The 12 T cell receptor beta chains reported below all come from one sample, sequenced in a study of cytomegalovirus exposure and HLA in healthy donors (dated 2017 in TCRdb). Preparation of the library involved the immunoSEQ multiplex PCR assay. For the multiplex PCR, a mixture combining 60 forward primers for TCR Vbeta segments and 13 reverse primers for TCR Jbeta segments was used. The immuneACCESS repertoire file appears here via TCRdb, limited to in-frame rearrangements. These files lack a portion of the clones; in checked studies, under half of the deficit traces to unresolved V genes, and the cause of the others is not known. The sample's table covers roughly 120,000 clones. The ten largest clonotypes hold 2% to 2.5% of the sample. The sequencing sample was made of PBMCs. These receptors all come from a man in his forties in good health and CMV-seronegative.

The chain combines TRBV25-1 with TRBJ2-1; 8 bases match TRBD1. The CDR3 is 15 residues long. The V segment lost 7 bases and the J segment 3 bases; nucleotides outside the gene matches: 8. The germline V gene has CDR1 MGHDK and CDR2 SYGVNS. The CDR3 region is CASMGDRGGYNEQFF. The CDR3 nucleotides read TGTGCCAGCATGGGTGACAGGGGCGGCTACAATGAGCAGTTCTTC.

This chain joins TRBV5-1 and TRBJ2-7; 11 nucleotides line up with TRBD2. CDR1 SGHRS and CDR2 YFSETQ come from the germline V gene. The CDR3 contains 19 residues. V lost 5 bases and J lost 4; bases outside the gene matches: 20. CDR3 amino acids: CASSTTLLAGGHYPYEQYF. CDR3 DNA sequence: TGCGCCAGCAGTACTACACTCTTAGCGGGAGGGCATTATCCTTACGAGCAGTACTTC.

The V and J genes are TRBV15 and TRBJ2-7; D gene uncertain. The CDR3 has 14 residues. Trimming took off 0 bases at V and 2 bases at J, with 8 bases between the two ends. Germline-derived CDR1 and CDR2 are LNHNV and YYDKDF (reference sequence). CDR3 in amino acids: CATSRDPLAYEQYF. CDR3 coding DNA: TGTGCCACCAGCAGAGATCCCCTAGCCTACGAGCAGTACTTC.

The chain couples TRBV7-6 to TRBJ2-1, with 10 bases that match TRBD2. The J segment lost 12 bases and the V segment lost 5 bases, leaving 4 bases of the junction unmatched. Per the germline V gene, CDR1 is SGHVS and CDR2 is FNYEAQ. The CDR3 spans 12 residues. CDR3 nucleotide sequence: TGTGCCAGCAGCCCTCTAGCGGGAGTGCAGTTCTTC. Protein sequence: CASSPLAGVQFF.

This chain links TRBV7-8 with TRBJ1-2, with D possibly TRBD1 on 6 matching bases. The germline gives CDR1 SGHVS, CDR2 FQNEAQ. V lost 2 bases to trimming and J lost 6 bases, with 13 bases between them. The CDR3 runs to 14 residues. This CDR3 is CASSLSGGRDGYTF. DNA of the CDR3: TGTGCCAGCAGCTTATCGGGGGGGCGCGATGGCTACACCTTC.

The gene calls are TRBV28 and TRBJ1-1, with unresolved D. CDR1 is MDHEN and CDR2 is SYDVKM in the germline V gene. Deletions cut 6 bases from V and 10 bases from J, with 18 bases between. CDR3 length: 13 amino acids. CDR3 protein: CASRRGFVGVAFF. The CDR3 nucleotides read TGTGCCAGCAGACGAGGGTTTGTTGGCGTAGCTTTCTTT.

The chain couples TRBV5-1 to TRBJ2-2; 9 bases fit TRBD2. The ends lost 5 bases at V and 5 bases at J; junction bases unmatched: 13. The CDR3 extends over 17 amino acids. The germline gives CDR1 SGHRS, CDR2 YFSETQ. The CDR3 DNA reads TGCGCCAGCAGTTTCTTAGCGGGAGATACGGGGACCGGGGAGCTGTTTTTT. This encodes CASSFLAGDTGTGELFF. The complete variable domain, with remaining parts taken from reference TRBV5-1 and TRBJ2-2, reads KAGVTQTPRYLIKTRGQQVTLSCSPISGHRSVSWYQQTPGQGLQFLFEYFSETQRNKGNFPGRFSGRQFSNSRSEMNVSTLELGDSALYLCASSFLAGDTGTGELFFGEGSRLTVL.

The J gene is TRBJ2-3, the V gene TRBV27; D ambiguous. The V and J ends lost 3 bases and 0 bases respectively, with 13 bases between them. Looked up from germline, CDR1 is MNHEY and CDR2 is SMNVEV (reference sequence). There are 16 residues in the CDR3. The CDR3 DNA is TGTGCCAGCAGTTTCGTGGGCGATACTAGCACAGATACGCAGTATTTT. Protein product: CASSFVGDTSTDTQYF.

The V call is TRBV27, the J call TRBJ1-4; D perhaps matches TRBD1 (5 bases). Trimming left V 4 bases short and J 6 bases short, with 15 bases between. Germline V lookup: CDR1 MNHEY, CDR2 SMNVEV (reference sequence). The CDR3 is made up of 15 amino acids. The CDR3: CASSSFRAGDEKLFF. CDR3 DNA: TGTGCCAGCAGTTCCTTCAGGGCGGGGGATGAAAAACTGTTTTTT.

This chain uses TRBV10-3 with TRBJ2-3; 10 bases agree with TRBD2. Per germline, CDR1 ENHRY and CDR2 SYGVKD. The CDR3 covers 15 residues. Unmatched junction bases numbered 12, after V lost 4 bases and J lost 11 bases. The CDR3: CAISVFSASGSEQYF. The CDR3, as DNA: TGTGCCATCAGTGTCTTTTCGGCTAGCGGGAGTGAGCAGTATTTT.

The chain joins TRBV6-1 to TRBJ2-3; no firm D call. The CDR3 sequence is 14 residues long. V gave up 8 bases and J gave up 7 bases, with 19 bases separating them. CDR1 and CDR2 (germline): MNHNS, SASEGT. As DNA, the CDR3 is TGTGCCAGCCCGCCCCCGATGGGCCCCTATACGCAGTATTTT. It is translated as CASPPPMGPYTQYF.

The rearrangement joins TRBV7-3 to TRBJ2-3, with 9 bases matching TRBD2. This CDR3 contains 15 residues. Per the germline V gene, CDR1 is SGHTA and CDR2 is FQGTGA. V lost 3 bases to trimming and J lost 7 bases; unmatched junction nucleotides: 8. CDR3 loop: CASSLGLAGTYTQYF. The CDR3, as DNA: TGTGCCAGCAGCTTGGGGCTAGCGGGAACGTATACGCAGTATTTT.